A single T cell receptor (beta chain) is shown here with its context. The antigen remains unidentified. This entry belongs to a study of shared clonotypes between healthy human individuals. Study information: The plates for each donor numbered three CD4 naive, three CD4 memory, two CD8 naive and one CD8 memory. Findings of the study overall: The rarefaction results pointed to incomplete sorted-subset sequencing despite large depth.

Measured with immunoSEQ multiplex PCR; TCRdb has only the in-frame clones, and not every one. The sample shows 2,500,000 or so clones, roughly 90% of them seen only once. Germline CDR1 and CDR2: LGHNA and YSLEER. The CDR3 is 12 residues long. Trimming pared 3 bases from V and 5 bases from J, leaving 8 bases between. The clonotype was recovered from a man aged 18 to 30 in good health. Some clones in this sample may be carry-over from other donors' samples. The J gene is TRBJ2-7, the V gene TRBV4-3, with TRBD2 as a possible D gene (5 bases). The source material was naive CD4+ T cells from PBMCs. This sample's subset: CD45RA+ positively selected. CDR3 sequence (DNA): TGCGCCAGCAGCCAGACGGGGAACGAGCAGTACTTC. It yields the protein CASSQTGNEQYF.